The next 15 T cell receptor beta chains were all read from a single sample in a study of cytomegalovirus exposure and HLA in healthy donors. PCR employed 60 Vbeta and 13 Jbeta primers. Method: immunoSEQ multiplex PCR; TCRdb's copy keeps in-frame clones and lacks some. There are some 180,000 clones in the sample; 75% to 85% occur only once, and around 3.4% lies in the top ten. The sequenced sample consisted of PBMCs. Every receptor here comes from a woman between 55 and 75 years old in good health and CMV-seropositive.

The rearrangement joins TRBV5-6 to TRBJ2-7, with 7 bases identical to TRBD1. V shed 4 bases and J 1 base; nucleotides not matched to a gene: 5. CDR3 length equals 14 residues. Germline values: CDR1 SGHDT, CDR2 YYEEEE. CDR3 region: CASSLLQGSYEQYF. The CDR3 coding sequence is TGTGCCAGCAGCCTCCTACAGGGGTCCTACGAGCAGTACTTC.

The genes are TRBV15 and TRBJ2-5; 8 nucleotides agree with TRBD2. CDR3 length equals 12 residues. The ends lost 8 bases at V and 2 bases at J; junction bases unmatched: 1. CDR1 and CDR2 from the germline V gene are LNHNV and YYDKDF (reference sequence). The chain's CDR3 is CATSGGQETQYF. CDR3 in DNA: TGTGCCACCTCGGGGGGGCAAGAGACCCAGTACTTC. Together with reference TRBV15 and TRBJ2-5, the CDR3 gives the full variable domain: DAMVIQNPRYQVTQFGKPVTLSCSQTLNHNVMYWYQQKSSQAPKLLFHYYDKDFNNEADTPDNFQSRRPNTSFCFLDIRSPGLGDTAMYLCATSGGQETQYFGPGTRLLVL.

This chain joins TRBV18 and TRBJ2-2, with D possibly matching TRBD1 (5 bases). CDR1 is KGHSH and CDR2 is LQKENI in the germline V gene. The CDR3 covers 16 residues. The ends were cut back, 5 bases at V and 3 bases at J, with 16 bases in the middle. Written as DNA, the CDR3 is TGTGCCAGCTCAGTTCGCACAGGAATATACACCGGGGAGCTGTTTTTT. This gives the protein CASSVRTGIYTGELFF. The whole variable domain, filled in from reference TRBV18 and TRBJ2-2, reads NAGVMQNPRHLVRRRGQEARLRCSPMKGHSHVYWYRQLPEEGLKFMVYLQKENIIDESGMPKERFSAEFPKEGPSILRIQQVVRGDSAAYFCASSVRTGIYTGELFFGEGSRLTVL.

This sequence joins TRBV27 and TRBJ1-3, with 8 nucleotides matching TRBD1. Trimming at V came to 5 bases and at J to 3 bases, leaving 15 bases not matched to a gene. This CDR3 has 18 residues. Germline values: CDR1 MNHEY, CDR2 SMNVEV (reference sequence). The CDR3 DNA follows: TGTGCCAGCAGTCGGGGCCTAGGACAGGGAAGAATTGGAAACACCATATATTTT. Encoded protein: CASSRGLGQGRIGNTIYF.

Only a few counts were recorded for this clone. The J gene is TRBJ2-5, the V gene TRBV4-1, with D possibly being TRBD2 (5 bases). Trimming stripped 4 bases from V and 5 bases from J, with 17 bases between. Germline assignment: CDR1 MGHRA and CDR2 YSYEKL. The CDR3 loop spans 15 amino acids. Here the CDR3 DNA reads TGCGCCAGCAGCCCGGAGGACTCCCCGCGGGAGACCCAGTACTTC. Translated, it gives CASSPEDSPRETQYF.

This clone was observed a few times. The gene calls are TRBV5-5 and TRBJ1-5; no clear D gene. The CDR3 extends over 15 amino acids. Trimming cost V 0 bases and J 4 bases, with 11 bases left between them. Germline CDR1 SGHKS, CDR2 YYEKEE (reference sequence). The CDR3 DNA reads as TGTGCCAGCAGCTTGGTATGGCCAGGTAATCAGCCCCAGCATTTT. It specifies CASSLVWPGNQPQHF.

The chain uses TRBV9 and TRBJ2-7; 10 nucleotides line up with TRBD2. Trimming at V came to 0 bases and at J to 6 bases, leaving 12 bases not matched to a gene. The CDR3 contains 17 residues. Germline CDR1 reads SGDLS; CDR2 reads YYNGEE. This chain's CDR3 is CASSVGPSGGAKGEQYF. In DNA, the CDR3 is TGTGCCAGCAGCGTAGGTCCTAGCGGGGGTGCAAAGGGCGAGCAGTACTTC.

J is TRBJ1-6 and V is TRBV6-5; 9 nucleotides match TRBD1. The V gene end was trimmed by 7 bases and the J gene end by 7 bases; junction bases not matched to a gene: 5. CDR1 and CDR2 from the germline V gene are MNHEY and SVGAGI. This CDR3 comprises 14 residues. This chain's CDR3 is CASTLGTGNSPLHF. In nucleotides, the CDR3 is TGTGCCAGCACTCTAGGGACAGGGAATTCACCCCTCCACTTT.

The table lists this clone with a count of one. For the CDR3, the DNA is TGTGCCAGCAGTCCCTTTTACGAGCAGTACTTC. Its translation is CASSPFYEQYF. The chain carries TRBV6-6 and TRBJ2-7; no firm D call. The V end was cut by 5 bases, the J end by 4 bases, with 6 bases between. This CDR3 is 11 amino acids long. Per germline, CDR1 MNHNY and CDR2 SVGAGI (reference sequence).

The rearrangement links TRBV4-1 to TRBJ1-2; D is uncertain. Per the germline V gene, CDR1 is MGHRA and CDR2 is YSYEKL. The V and J ends lost 0 bases and 7 bases respectively, with 9 bases between them. The CDR3 is 13 amino acids. CDR3 DNA: TGCGCCAGCAGCCAAGATATATATTCTGGCTACACCTTC. This codes for CASSQDIYSGYTF.

The chain links TRBV7-9 to TRBJ1-6; TRBD1 matches 8 bases. Unmatched junction bases numbered 8, after V lost 5 bases and J lost 5 bases. The germline V gene has CDR1 SEHNR and CDR2 FQNEAQ (reference sequence). This CDR3 contains 16 residues. The CDR3 nucleotides read TGTGCCAGCAGCGGATTGGGACAGGCAGATAATTCACCCCTCCACTTT. This translates into CASSGLGQADNSPLHF. The full variable domain, in which reference TRBV7-9 and TRBJ1-6 provide the parts outside the CDR3, is DTGVSQNPRHKITKRGQNVTFRCDPISEHNRLYWYRQTLGQGPEFLTYFQNEAQLEKSRLLSDRFSAERPKGSFSTLEIQRTEQGDSAMYLCASSGLGQADNSPLHFGNGTRLTVT.

The rearrangement uses TRBV6-6 and TRBJ2-6; 8 positions match TRBD1. This CDR3 is 16 amino acids long. With 4 bases clipped from V and 4 bases from J, the junction kept 6 bases outside the gene matches. Germline V lookup: CDR1 MNHNY, CDR2 SVGAGI (reference sequence). CDR3 nucleotide sequence: TGTGCCAGCAGTTGGCAGGGGGCAACAGGGGCCAACGTCCTGACTTTC. It specifies CASSWQGATGANVLTF.

The rearrangement joins TRBV2 to TRBJ2-2; 10 nucleotides align to TRBD2. V shed 8 bases and J 1 base; nucleotides not matched to a gene: 4. The CDR3 length is 15 residues. CDR1 is SNHLY, CDR2 FYNNEI, per germline. The CDR3, as DNA: TGTGCCAGCCGCCGACTAGCGGGGAACACCGGGGAGCTGTTTTTT. Translated, it gives CASRRLAGNTGELFF.

The sample holds a few counts of this clone. The CDR3: CASRLFAAEQFF. The CDR3 DNA sequence: TGTGCCAGCAGACTCTTTGCGGCAGAGCAGTTCTTC. V gene TRBV2 combines with J gene TRBJ2-1; D is unclear. The germline gives CDR1 SNHLY, CDR2 FYNNEI. CDR3 length equals 12 residues. The V end lost 6 bases, the J end lost 10 bases, and 13 bases lay between the germline ends.

The chain carries TRBV5-1 and TRBJ2-1; TRBD2 matches 10 bases. The V gene's germline CDR1 is SGHRS and CDR2 YFSETQ. CDR3 length: 15 amino acids. The J segment lost 6 bases and the V segment lost 2 bases, leaving 5 bases of the junction unmatched. DNA for the CDR3: TGCGCCAGCAGCTTCTCTAGCGGGAGTGGCAATGAGCAGTTCTTC. This sequence encodes CASSFSSGSGNEQFF.